This T cell receptor (beta chain) is from a study of response to subunit inactivated influenza vaccine. MiXCR, run by TCRdb on the RT-PCR reads, gives a single entry per CDR3 protein. Altogether hundreds of thousands of distinct CDR3 sequences are present, 13% to 15% being singletons, with the ten largest covering approximately 7.6%. This clonotype occurred a few times. Germline V gene sequence: CDR1 DFQATT, CDR2 SNEGSKA (reference sequence). CDR3 size: 16 residues. V gave up 0 bases and J gave up 7 bases, with 19 bases separating them. The chain couples TRBV20-1 to TRBJ2-1; D might be TRBD1 or TRBD2, each matching 5 bases. The material sequenced was PBMCs from blood, taken 14 days before vaccination. This TCR came from a man aged 50 or older who received an inactivated influenza vaccine. In DNA, the CDR3 is TGCAGTGCTAGAGATGGAACCCGAGGGGTTGGGAATGAGCAGTTCTTC. Residues: CSARDGTRGVGNEQFF.